This T cell receptor beta chain is from a study of cytomegalovirus exposure and HLA in healthy donors. Notes on the study in general: Across donors, most TCRs were seen rarely, yet some public ones were widespread.

Concerning this clone itself: The antigen is not known.

Trimming pared 6 bases from V and 1 base from J, leaving 13 bases between. The CDR3 extends over 14 amino acids. The germline V gene encodes CDR1 SGHRS and CDR2 YFSETQ. The validation cohort, a group of more than 100 subjects, included the donors and was separate from the approximately 700-subject first cohort. TCRdb's table, derived via immunoSEQ multiplex PCR, lists solely in-frame clones and lacks some. Here the sample spans about 82,000 clones, about 95% being singletons. The sample was PBMCs. This sequence originates from a woman aged 18 to 35 in good health and CMV-seronegative. This rearrangement joins TRBV5-1 to TRBJ1-1; possible D gene TRBD1, 6 bases. In nucleotides, the CDR3 is TGCGCCAGCAACCCAGGGGTACGGAACACTGAAGCTTTCTTT. This codes for CASNPGVRNTEAFF.